These 8 T cell receptor beta chains were all obtained from the same sample, sequenced in a study of blood T cell repertoires in COVID-19. This table comes from immunoSEQ multiplex PCR, and its TCRdb copy is limited to in-frame clones, with some not included. This sample has 110,000 or so clones, with about 90% found just once. The sample taken for sequencing was peripheral blood. The receptors were sampled from a human donor in a cohort sampled during active COVID-19.

The chain links TRBV7-2 to TRBJ2-5; TRBD2 agrees at 7 bases. The CDR3 sequence is 14 residues long. CDR1 and CDR2 from the germline V gene are SGHTA and FQGNSA. V was pared by 9 bases and J by 1 base, with 8 bases of the junction left unmatched. CDR3 coding DNA: TGTGCCAGTCGGCCTGCTAGCGGCCAAGAGACCCAGTACTTC. Residues: CASRPASGQETQYF.

The chain employs TRBV5-1 and TRBJ2-1; maybe TRBD1 (6 bases). V shed 0 bases and J shed 0 bases, with 7 bases lying between them. CDR3 length: 15 amino acids. Germline CDR1 is SGHRS and CDR2 is YFSETQ. For the CDR3, the DNA is TGCGCCAGCAGCTTGGTACAGGGCTCCTACAATGAGCAGTTCTTC. As protein: CASSLVQGSYNEQFF.

The rearrangement uses TRBV5-1 and TRBJ2-4, with D perhaps TRBD1 (6 bases). This CDR3 spans 16 amino acids. CDR1 is SGHRS and CDR2 is YFSETQ in the germline V gene. Trimming pared 4 bases from V and 3 bases from J, leaving 17 bases between. CDR3 protein: CASSPQTGSGKNIQYF. The CDR3 DNA reads TGCGCCAGCAGCCCACAAACAGGGTCGGGCAAAAACATTCAGTACTTC.

This clone was detected a few times. The chain has TRBV9 and TRBJ2-1; 7 nucleotides align to TRBD2. Unmatched junction bases numbered 4, after V lost 0 bases and J lost 4 bases. CDR1 and CDR2 from the germline V gene are SGDLS and YYNGEE. The CDR3 is 15 residues long. The CDR3 reads CASSVVSGVYNEQFF. The DNA of the CDR3 is TGTGCCAGCAGCGTAGTAAGCGGGGTTTACAATGAGCAGTTCTTC.

As DNA, the CDR3 is TGTGCCAGCAGTGTGGGGACAGCAGATATCACAGATACGCAGTATTTT. Its translation: CASSVGTADITDTQYF. J is TRBJ2-3 and V is TRBV28; TRBD1 agrees at 7 bases. This CDR3 comprises 16 residues. The germline V gene has CDR1 MDHEN and CDR2 SYDVKM. Trimming removed 5 bases from V and 2 bases from J; junction bases left unmatched: 10.

The rearrangement uses TRBV11-2 and TRBJ2-6; tentatively, D is TRBD1 (5 bases). Trimming shortened V by 6 bases and J by 0 bases, and 12 bases separated the two germline ends. Germline V lookup: CDR1 SGHAT, CDR2 FQNNGV. CDR3 length: 16 amino acids. The CDR3: CASSRQGNSGANVLTF. CDR3 in DNA: TGTGCCAGCAGTCGTCAGGGAAACTCTGGGGCCAACGTCCTGACTTTC.

V is TRBV19 and J is TRBJ1-5, with 11 bases identical to TRBD1. J was trimmed by 0 bases and V by 9 bases; bases with no gene match: 10. CDR1 and CDR2 from the germline V gene are LNHDA and SQIVND (reference sequence). CDR3 length: 17 residues. CDR3 in DNA: TGTGCCAGCTACCCCGGGACAGGGGGTATTAGCAATCAGCCCCAGCATTTT. It specifies CASYPGTGGISNQPQHF.

V usage is TRBV24-1 and J usage is TRBJ1-4, with 7 bases matching TRBD1. Germline loops: CDR1 KGHDR, CDR2 SFDVKD. The CDR3 totals 16 residues. With 5 bases clipped from V and 0 bases from J, the junction kept 5 bases outside the gene matches. CDR3 region: CATSVGGRSTNEKLFF. In nucleotides, the CDR3 is TGTGCCACCAGTGTAGGGGGCCGGTCAACTAATGAAAAACTGTTTTTT.